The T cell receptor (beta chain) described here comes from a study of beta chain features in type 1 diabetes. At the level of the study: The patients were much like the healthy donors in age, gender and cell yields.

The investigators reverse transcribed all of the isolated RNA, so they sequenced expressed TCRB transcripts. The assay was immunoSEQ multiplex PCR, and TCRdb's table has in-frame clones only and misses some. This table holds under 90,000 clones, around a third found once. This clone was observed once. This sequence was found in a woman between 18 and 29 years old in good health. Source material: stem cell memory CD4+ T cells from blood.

The CDR3 here is CASSQQAETQYF. For the CDR3, the DNA is TGTGCCAGCAGTCAGCAGGCGGAGACCCAGTACTTC. The chain uses TRBV6-5 and TRBJ2-5; D call uncertain. The CDR3 runs 12 residues. Germline V lookup: CDR1 MNHEY, CDR2 SVGAGI. Trimming took off 5 bases at V and 5 bases at J, with 9 bases between the two ends.